The T cell receptor beta chain under discussion was sequenced for a study of CXCR3-negative and CXCR3-positive naive CD8 T cells. Study results and limitations: Both naive subsets showed comparably high diversity, and memory CD8+ cells showed much lower diversity. CXCR3-positive naive cells carried more hydrophobic TRB CDR3s than CXCR3-negative naive cells did.

A word on this clonotype: Its target is unknown.

The CDR3 has 13 amino acids. The germline V gene encodes CDR1 GTSNPN and CDR2 SVGIG (reference sequence). It was by 5' RACE with UMI labels that the TRB cDNA libraries were prepared. TCRdb reprocessed the 5' RACE reads and stores each CDR3 protein as one record, lacking DNA. The sample data list approximately 140,000 distinct CDR3 sequences. The receptor comes from a human donor in good health. Some clones in this sample may be carry-over from other donors' samples. Specimen: naive CXCR3+ CD8+ T cells from blood. Subset: CD45RO-CCR7+CD27+CD95- naive CD8+ T cells expressing CXCR3 (TNR3+). The gene calls are TRBV30 and TRBJ2-7. The CDR3 is CAWSLGPTYEQYF.